Sequencing of this T cell receptor (beta chain) was carried out in a study of shared clonotypes between healthy human individuals. Study-wide results and limits: Researchers found naive subsets generally carried larger estimated richness than memory subsets.

A note on this clone: What it recognizes is unknown.

Both subsets, CD45RA+ naive and CD45RA-negative memory, were split from the CD4+ cells. This CDR3 contains 16 residues. Germline V gives CDR1 SGHVS, CDR2 FNYEAQ. Trimming removed 5 bases from V and 5 bases from J, with 18 bases in between. Sequencing was performed with immunoSEQ multiplex PCR; in TCRdb, only in-frame clones are kept and a portion is missing. The table has 1.6 million or so clones, roughly 98.5% seen once. The sample was naive CD4+ T cells sorted from blood. Subset reported: CD45RA+ positively selected. The V gene is TRBV7-6, the J gene TRBJ2-2; the D is unclear. This TCR was recovered from a young man in good health. The DNA of the CDR3 is TGTGCCAGCAGCCAGAACAAGGTTTCGGTTACCGGGGAGCTGTTTTTT. It encodes CASSQNKVSVTGELFF.